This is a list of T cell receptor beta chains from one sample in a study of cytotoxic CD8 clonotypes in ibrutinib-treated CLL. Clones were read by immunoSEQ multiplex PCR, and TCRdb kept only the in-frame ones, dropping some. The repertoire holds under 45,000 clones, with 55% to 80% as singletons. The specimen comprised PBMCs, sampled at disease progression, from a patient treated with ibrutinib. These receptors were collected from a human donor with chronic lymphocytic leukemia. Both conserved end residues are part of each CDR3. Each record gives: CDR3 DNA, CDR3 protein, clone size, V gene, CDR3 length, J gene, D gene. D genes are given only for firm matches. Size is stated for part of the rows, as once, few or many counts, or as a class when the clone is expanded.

TGTGCCAGCAGCGACACAGCGCCCCTAGTTGAAGCTTTCTTT | CASSDTAPLVEAFF | medium-sized | TRBV11-1 | 14 | TRBJ1-1 | .
TGTGCCAGCAGTGAAGCCAACTACGAGCAGTACTTC | CASSEANYEQYF | few | TRBV2 | 12 | TRBJ2-7 | .
TGTGCCAGCAGCCGATTGGGACGTTACTTGGGGGAGACCCAGTACTTC | CASSRLGRYLGETQYF | . | TRBV7-2 | 16 | TRBJ2-5 | .
TGTGCCAGCAGCCCCAGACAGGGCCTTAATGAAAAACTGTTTTTT | CASSPRQGLNEKLFF | . | TRBV14 | 15 | TRBJ1-4 | TRBD1
TGTGCCAGCAGCTTGGACAGGGGGAGTAATCAGCCCCAGCATTTT | CASSLDRGSNQPQHF | . | TRBV7-2 | 15 | TRBJ1-5 | TRBD1
TGTGCCAGCAGCCAACGAAGGGGGCCTTACGAGCAGTACTTC | CASSQRRGPYEQYF | . | TRBV7-2 | 14 | TRBJ2-7 | TRBD1
TGTGCCAGCTCACCATTTGAATTGGGCACTGAAGCTTTCTTT | CASSPFELGTEAFF | once | TRBV18 | 14 | TRBJ1-1 | .
TGTGCCAGTAGTATGGGGCAGGGCTCCTACGAGCAGTACTTC | CASSMGQGSYEQYF | . | TRBV19 | 14 | TRBJ2-7 | .
TGTGCCAGTAGTACCGGACAGCTTGCAACTAATGAAAAACTGTTTTTT | CASSTGQLATNEKLFF | few | TRBV19 | 16 | TRBJ1-4 | .
TGTGCCAGCAGCCAAGAGCGGGAGGGCCCAGATACGCAGTATTTT | CASSQEREGPDTQYF | . | TRBV4-2 | 15 | TRBJ2-3 | TRBD2
TGTGCCAGCAGCTTAGTACGGGACAGGGATCAGCCCCAGCATTTT | CASSLVRDRDQPQHF | few | TRBV7-8 | 15 | TRBJ1-5 | TRBD1
TGTGCCAGCAGCTTCAGGGGGACTGGGGCCAACGTCCTGACTTTC | CASSFRGTGANVLTF | . | TRBV11-3 | 15 | TRBJ2-6 | TRBD1
TGTGCCAGCAGTGAACAACTCACTGAAGCTTTCTTT | CASSEQLTEAFF | . | TRBV2 | 12 | TRBJ1-1 | .
TGCGCCAGCAGCCCGCAGGGACTAGCGGGAACCGTAGATACGCAGTATTTT | CASSPQGLAGTVDTQYF | . | TRBV5-1 | 17 | TRBJ2-3 | TRBD2
TGCGCCAGCAGGGAAGCGGAGACCCAGTACTTC | CASREAETQYF | . | TRBV5-1 | 11 | TRBJ2-5 | .
TGTGCCAGCAGCCATCCCGGGATGTTTTTCTCTGGAAACACCATATATTTT | CASSHPGMFFSGNTIYF | . | TRBV2 | 17 | TRBJ1-3 | .
TGTGCCTGGAGTGGACGGGAGTTCGGGGAGCTGTTTTTT | CAWSGREFGELFF | . | TRBV30 | 13 | TRBJ2-2 | .
TGTGCCAGCAGCAAAGCGCACGTCGAGCGGGAGAGAGCCACAGATACGCAGTATTTT | CASSKAHVERERATDTQYF | . | TRBV21-1 | 19 | TRBJ2-3 | .
TGTGCTAGCAGCCCTGGGGTGGGTATTGAGTTCTTC | CASSPGVGIEFF | . | TRBV7-7 | 12 | TRBJ2-1 | .
TGTGCCAGCATAGGTCGAGGGCACTACGAGCAGTACTTC | CASIGRGHYEQYF | . | TRBV2 | 13 | TRBJ2-7 | .
TGCGCCAGCAGCTTGGTTGTCTCTGGGGCCAACGTCCTGACTTTC | CASSLVVSGANVLTF | . | TRBV5-1 | 15 | TRBJ2-6 | .
TGTGCCTGGAGCAAGGATGGCAGGGGGTACACTGAAGCTTTCTTT | CAWSKDGRGYTEAFF | . | TRBV30 | 15 | TRBJ1-1 | TRBD1
TGTGCCAGCCCCTTCGGCGCGGCGGGAGAAGACACCGGGGAGCTGTTTTTT | CASPFGAAGEDTGELFF | few | TRBV7-9 | 17 | TRBJ2-2 | TRBD2
TGTGCCAGCAGCCCCTTCAGGGGCACTAATGAAAAACTGTTTTTT | CASSPFRGTNEKLFF | . | TRBV7-9 | 15 | TRBJ1-4 | .
TGTGCCATCAGTGGGCCGGGGACTAGCGGGAGCGTTACGGAGACCCAGTACTTC | CAISGPGTSGSVTETQYF | . | TRBV10-3 | 18 | TRBJ2-5 | TRBD2
TGTGCCAGCAGCTTAGAATTCTCTAACTATGGCTACACCTTC | CASSLEFSNYGYTF | . | TRBV7-2 | 14 | TRBJ1-2 | .
TGCAGCGTTCTTGTGACAGGGTTTTTCGAGCAGTACTTC | CSVLVTGFFEQYF | . | TRBV29-1 | 13 | TRBJ2-7 | TRBD1
TGTGCCAGCTTTCGCGGGGCCACTCTTTCCTACGAGCAGTACTTC | CASFRGATLSYEQYF | few | TRBV6-1 | 15 | TRBJ2-7 | .